Following are 14 T cell receptor beta chains from one sample sequenced in a study of OX40 agonist ivuxolimab in advanced cancers. The method was immunoSEQ multiplex PCR; TCRdb's version includes in-frame clones alone and lacks a portion of them. The sample yields about 79,000 clones, 75% to 95% seen once. The sequencing here drew on CD4+ or CD8+ T cells sorted from blood, taken in a trial of the OX40 agonist ivuxolimab. These receptors were obtained from an adult with an advanced solid tumor such as melanoma, head and neck, liver or kidney cancer.

This rearrangement joins TRBV18 to TRBJ2-7, with 10 bases aligning to TRBD1. Germline V gene sequence: CDR1 KGHSH, CDR2 LQKENI. The CDR3 runs to 15 residues. J was trimmed by 3 bases and V by 3 bases; bases with no gene match: 5. The CDR3 DNA reads TGTGCCAGCTCACCCAGGGACAGGGGAATCTACGAGCAGTACTTC. It codes for CASSPRDRGIYEQYF. The full variable domain, its missing parts supplied by reference TRBV18 and TRBJ2-7, is NAGVMQNPRHLVRRRGQEARLRCSPMKGHSHVYWYRQLPEEGLKFMVYLQKENIIDESGMPKERFSAEFPKEGPSILRIQQVVRGDSAAYFCASSPRDRGIYEQYFGPGTRLTVT.

This chain connects TRBV28 to TRBJ1-2, with 9 bases fitting TRBD1. The CDR3 length is 14 residues. With V trimmed by 4 bases and J by 8 bases, 8 bases remained unmatched. Germline lookup yields CDR1 MDHEN and CDR2 SYDVKM. This CDR3 is CASSSLGTGKGYTF. The CDR3 DNA is TGTGCCAGCAGTTCCTTGGGGACAGGGAAGGGCTACACCTTC.

The V call is TRBV6-6, the J call TRBJ1-2, with 7 bases matching TRBD1. CDR3 size: 13 residues. Per germline, CDR1 MNHNY and CDR2 SVGAGI (reference sequence). J was trimmed by 8 bases and V by 8 bases; bases with no gene match: 11. The CDR3 bases are TGTGCCAGCCAAAGACTCGACAGGGACGGCTACACCTTC. It yields the protein CASQRLDRDGYTF.

This chain connects TRBV4-2 to TRBJ2-2, with D possibly TRBD1 on 6 matching bases. V was trimmed by 4 bases and J by 4 bases, leaving 19 bases between them. Germline V gene lookup returns CDR1 LGHNA and CDR2 YNFKEQ. The CDR3 runs to 17 residues. CDR3 loop: CASSLNTGTMGTGELFF. The DNA of the CDR3 is TGTGCCAGCAGCCTTAACACAGGGACGATGGGCACCGGGGAGCTGTTTTTT.

The rearrangement joins TRBV10-3 to TRBJ1-2, with unresolved D. The CDR3 is 13 amino acids. Looked up from germline, CDR1 is ENHRY and CDR2 is SYGVKD. V was clipped by 3 bases and J by 0 bases, with 5 bases between them. CDR3 protein: CAISEQANYGYTF. The CDR3 region has the DNA TGTGCCATCAGTGAACAAGCTAACTATGGCTACACCTTC.

V is TRBV11-3 and J is TRBJ2-7; weak D call: TRBD2 (5 bases). In germline, CDR1 is SGHNT, CDR2 YENEEA. This CDR3 is 12 amino acids long. The V gene lost 5 bases and the J gene lost 6 bases, with 11 bases spanning the gap. The CDR3 nucleotides read TGTGCCAGCAGCCTAAGCGGCTCCGAGCAGTACTTC. Translated, it gives CASSLSGSEQYF.

The chain recombines TRBV5-1 with TRBJ2-5; tentative D call: TRBD2 (7 bases). Per the germline V gene, CDR1 is SGHRS and CDR2 is YFSETQ. The V gene lost 4 bases and the J gene lost 2 bases, with 12 bases spanning the gap. CDR3 length equals 14 residues. The CDR3 DNA sequence: TGCGCCAGCAGCCCCGGGGGGCCACAAGAGACCCAGTACTTC. Translation: CASSPGGPQETQYF.

This rearrangement joins TRBV6-6 to TRBJ2-2, with a possible D match to TRBD2 (6 bases). Germline V CDR1 and CDR2: MNHNY, SVGAGI (reference sequence). The V end lost 11 bases, the J end lost 5 bases, and 21 bases lay between the germline ends. The length of the CDR3 is 15 residues. The CDR3 loop reads CAASTLSGRTGELFF. For the CDR3, the DNA is TGTGCCGCCAGCACACTCAGCGGGCGAACCGGGGAGCTGTTTTTT.

In its sample, this clone was seen once. The CDR3 sequence: CASSLEFAGYSYNEQFF. The CDR3 DNA reads TGTGCCAGCAGCTTAGAGTTCGCGGGTTATTCCTACAATGAGCAGTTCTTC. V usage is TRBV7-6 and J usage is TRBJ2-1; possibly TRBD2 for D (5 bases). Trimming cost V 1 base and J 1 base, with 14 bases left between them. The CDR3 length is 17 residues. CDR1 is SGHVS, CDR2 FNYEAQ, per germline.

In this sample, this clone is medium-sized. The rearrangement joins TRBV19 to TRBJ2-7, with a possible D match to TRBD1 (5 bases). Germline V gives CDR1 LNHDA, CDR2 SQIVND (reference sequence). The CDR3 sequence is 12 residues long. V dropped 4 bases and J dropped 3 bases, with 7 bases sitting between them. CDR3 sequence: CASSRGDYEQYF. The DNA of the CDR3 is TGTGCCAGTAGTAGGGGCGACTACGAGCAGTACTTC.

The gene calls are TRBV10-1 and TRBJ2-2; 8 positions match TRBD1. V lost 4 bases, J lost 1 base, and 2 bases stayed unmatched. CDR1 is WNHNN and CDR2 is SYGVQD in the germline V gene (reference sequence). CDR3 length equals 15 residues. CDR3 residues: CASSGGQENTGELFF. The CDR3 region has the DNA TGCGCCAGCAGTGGGGGACAGGAGAACACCGGGGAGCTGTTTTTT.

This rearrangement joins TRBV6-5 to TRBJ2-2; 8 positions match TRBD2. Germline V gives CDR1 MNHEY, CDR2 SVGAGI. V dropped 8 bases and J dropped 0; count of bases not matched to a gene: 5. The CDR3 sequence is 15 residues long. The CDR3 DNA sequence: TGTGCCAGCTTTTACGGGAGGGCGAACACCGGGGAGCTGTTTTTT. It translates to CASFYGRANTGELFF.

The chain uses TRBV5-1 and TRBJ1-2; 8 bases fit TRBD1. This CDR3 is built from 16 residues. The germline CDR1 and CDR2 sequences are SGHRS and YFSETQ. Trimming removed 4 bases from V and 6 bases from J; junction bases left unmatched: 14. CDR3: CASSIAGQGRRDGYTF. In DNA form, the CDR3 reads TGCGCCAGCAGCATCGCCGGACAGGGTCGGAGAGATGGCTACACCTTC.

The chain employs TRBV28 and TRBJ1-4; the match to TRBD1 covers 7 bases. This CDR3 is built from 15 residues. Per germline, CDR1 MDHEN and CDR2 SYDVKM. V trimming: 5 bases; J trimming: 1 base; junction bases outside the gene matches: 4. The CDR3 coding sequence is TGTGCCAGCAGTGGGACAGCGGTAACTAATGAAAAACTGTTTTTT. As protein: CASSGTAVTNEKLFF. The variable domain in full, completed from reference TRBV28 and TRBJ1-4, reads DVKVTQSSRYLVKRTGEKVFLECVQDMDHENMFWYRQDPGLGLRLIYFSYDVKMKEKGDIPEGYSVSREKKERFSLILESASTNQTSMYLCASSGTAVTNEKLFFGSGTQLSVL.